The TCR beta chain under discussion was sequenced for a study of Tregs in tolerant kidney transplant recipients. CD4+CD25+CD127- Tregs, CD4+CD25- non-Tregs, CD4 and CD8 cells were sorted. Clones were sequenced by immunoSEQ multiplex PCR, and TCRdb holds only the in-frame ones, with some missing. The table lists about 110,000 clones, around 91% of them singletons, with under 0.35% in the top ten. The source was CD4+ T cells from blood, collected before the transplant. The sequence came from a human donor who received a combined kidney and bone marrow transplant.

The DNA of the CDR3 is TGTGCTAGTGGCTCGGAGGGGGCTTTGAATCAGCCCCAGCATTTT. Protein: CASGSEGALNQPQHF. The V gene is TRBV12-5, the J gene TRBJ1-5; TRBD1 aligns across 7 bases. CDR3 length equals 15 residues. In germline, CDR1 is LGHNT, CDR2 FRNRAP. V trimming: 6 bases; J trimming: 4 bases; junction bases outside the gene matches: 9.